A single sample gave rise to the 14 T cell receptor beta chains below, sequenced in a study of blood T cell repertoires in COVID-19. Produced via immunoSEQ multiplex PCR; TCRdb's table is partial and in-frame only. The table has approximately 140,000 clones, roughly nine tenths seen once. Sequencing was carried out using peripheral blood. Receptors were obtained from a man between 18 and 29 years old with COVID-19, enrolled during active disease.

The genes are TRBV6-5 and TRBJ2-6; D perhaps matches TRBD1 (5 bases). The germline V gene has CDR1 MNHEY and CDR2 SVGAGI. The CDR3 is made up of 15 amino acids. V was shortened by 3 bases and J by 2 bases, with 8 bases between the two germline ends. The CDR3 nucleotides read TGTGCCAGCAGTTATCAGGGTACTGGGGCCAACGTCCTGACTTTC. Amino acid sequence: CASSYQGTGANVLTF.

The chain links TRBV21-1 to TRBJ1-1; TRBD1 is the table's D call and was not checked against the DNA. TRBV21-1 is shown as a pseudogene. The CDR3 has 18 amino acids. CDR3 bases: TGTGCCAGCAGCTCAGGTAGGGGCAGGGGGCGCGGAGGTACTGAAGCTTTCTTT. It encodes CASSSGRGRGRGGTEAFF.

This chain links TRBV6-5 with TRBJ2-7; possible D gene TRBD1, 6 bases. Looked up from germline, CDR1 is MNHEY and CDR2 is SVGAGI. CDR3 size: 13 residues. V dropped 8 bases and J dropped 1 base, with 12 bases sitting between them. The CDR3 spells CASGRGQSYEQYF. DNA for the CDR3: TGTGCCAGCGGAAGGGGACAATCCTACGAGCAGTACTTC.

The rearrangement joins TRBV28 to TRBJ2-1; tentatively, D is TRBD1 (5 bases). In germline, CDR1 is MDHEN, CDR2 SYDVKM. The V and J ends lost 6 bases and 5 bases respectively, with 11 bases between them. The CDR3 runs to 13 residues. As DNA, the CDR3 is TGTGCCAGCAGCATCGACAGTCACAATGAGCAGTTCTTC. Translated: CASSIDSHNEQFF.

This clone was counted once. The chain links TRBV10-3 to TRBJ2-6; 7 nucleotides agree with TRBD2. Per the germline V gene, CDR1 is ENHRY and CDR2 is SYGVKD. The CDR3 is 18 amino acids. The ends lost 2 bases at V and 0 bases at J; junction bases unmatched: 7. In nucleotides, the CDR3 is TGTGCCATCAGTGAGGCTGTCCTAGCGGTCTCTGGGGCCAACGTCCTGACTTTC. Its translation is CAISEAVLAVSGANVLTF.

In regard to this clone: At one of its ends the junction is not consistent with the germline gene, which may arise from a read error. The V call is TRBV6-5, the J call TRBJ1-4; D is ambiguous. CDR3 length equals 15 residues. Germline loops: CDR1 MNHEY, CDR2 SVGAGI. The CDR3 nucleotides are TGTGCCAGCAGTTACTCGACGGCTAGTAATGAAAAACTGCTTTTT. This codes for CASSYSTASNEKLLF.

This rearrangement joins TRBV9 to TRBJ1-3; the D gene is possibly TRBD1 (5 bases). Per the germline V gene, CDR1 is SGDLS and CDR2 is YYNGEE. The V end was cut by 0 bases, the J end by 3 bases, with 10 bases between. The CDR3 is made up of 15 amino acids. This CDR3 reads CASSVEGAGGNTIYF. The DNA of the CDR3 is TGTGCCAGCAGCGTAGAAGGGGCCGGTGGAAACACCATATATTTT.

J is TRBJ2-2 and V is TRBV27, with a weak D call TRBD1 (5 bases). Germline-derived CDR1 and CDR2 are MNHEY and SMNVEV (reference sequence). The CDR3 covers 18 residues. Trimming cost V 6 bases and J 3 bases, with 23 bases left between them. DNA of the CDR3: TGTGCCAGCAGATATTCCCCTCAGGGCATCGAATACACCGGGGAGCTGTTTTTT. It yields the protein CASRYSPQGIEYTGELFF.

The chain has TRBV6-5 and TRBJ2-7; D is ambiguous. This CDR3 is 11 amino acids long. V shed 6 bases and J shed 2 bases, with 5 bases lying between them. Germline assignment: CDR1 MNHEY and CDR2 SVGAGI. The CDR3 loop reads CASRQAYEQYF. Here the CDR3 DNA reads TGTGCCAGCAGGCAGGCCTACGAGCAGTACTTC.

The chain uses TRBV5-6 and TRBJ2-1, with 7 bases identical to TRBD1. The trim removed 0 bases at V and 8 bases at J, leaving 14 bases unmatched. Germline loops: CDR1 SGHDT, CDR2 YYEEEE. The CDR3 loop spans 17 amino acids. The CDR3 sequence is CASSLDRGFIQGDEQFF. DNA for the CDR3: TGTGCCAGCAGCTTGGACAGGGGATTTATACAAGGGGATGAGCAGTTCTTC.

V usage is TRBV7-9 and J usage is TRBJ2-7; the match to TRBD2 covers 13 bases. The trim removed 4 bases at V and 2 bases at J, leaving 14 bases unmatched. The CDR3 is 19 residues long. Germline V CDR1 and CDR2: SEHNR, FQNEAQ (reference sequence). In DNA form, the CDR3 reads TGTGCCAGCAGCTCCCGGGAGTTGGCGGGGACTAGCGGGACCTACGAGCAGTACTTC. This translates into CASSSRELAGTSGTYEQYF.

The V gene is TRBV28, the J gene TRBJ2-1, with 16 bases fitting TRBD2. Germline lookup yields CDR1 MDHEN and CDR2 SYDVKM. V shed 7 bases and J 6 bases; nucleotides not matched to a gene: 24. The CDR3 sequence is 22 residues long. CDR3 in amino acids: CASTKDRGLGLAGGLVTNEQFF. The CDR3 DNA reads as TGTGCCAGCACCAAGGACAGGGGGTTGGGACTAGCGGGAGGGCTAGTGACCAATGAGCAGTTCTTC.

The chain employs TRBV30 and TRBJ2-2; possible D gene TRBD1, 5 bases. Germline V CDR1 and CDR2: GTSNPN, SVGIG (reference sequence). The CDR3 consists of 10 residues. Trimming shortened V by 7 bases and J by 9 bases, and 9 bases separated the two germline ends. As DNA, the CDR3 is TGTGCCTATGGGGCTTGGGAGCTGTTTTTT. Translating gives CAYGAWELFF.

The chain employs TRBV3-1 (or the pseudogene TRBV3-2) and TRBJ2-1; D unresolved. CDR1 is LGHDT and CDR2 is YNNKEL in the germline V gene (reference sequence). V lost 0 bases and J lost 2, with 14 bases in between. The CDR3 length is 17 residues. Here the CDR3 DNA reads TGTGCCAGCAGCCAAGAGTGGGCCCTACCTGCCTACAATGAGCAGTTCTTC. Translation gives CASSQEWALPAYNEQFF.